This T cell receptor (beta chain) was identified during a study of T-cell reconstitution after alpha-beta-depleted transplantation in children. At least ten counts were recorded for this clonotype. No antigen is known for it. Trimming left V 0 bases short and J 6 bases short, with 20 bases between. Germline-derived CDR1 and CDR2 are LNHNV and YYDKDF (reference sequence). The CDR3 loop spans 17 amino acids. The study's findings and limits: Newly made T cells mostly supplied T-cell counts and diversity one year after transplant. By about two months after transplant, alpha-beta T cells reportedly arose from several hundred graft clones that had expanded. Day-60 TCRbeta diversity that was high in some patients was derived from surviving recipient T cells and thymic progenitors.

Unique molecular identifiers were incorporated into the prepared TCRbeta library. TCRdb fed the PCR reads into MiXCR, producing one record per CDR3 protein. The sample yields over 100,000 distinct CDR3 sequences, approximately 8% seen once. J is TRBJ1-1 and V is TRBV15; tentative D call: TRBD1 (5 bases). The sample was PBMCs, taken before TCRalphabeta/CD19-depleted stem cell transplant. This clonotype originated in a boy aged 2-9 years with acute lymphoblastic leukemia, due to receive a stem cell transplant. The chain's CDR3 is CATSREWGDLRGAEAFF. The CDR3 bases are TGTGCCACCAGCAGAGAATGGGGAGATTTGCGGGGGGCTGAAGCTTTCTTT.